Listed below are T cell receptor beta chains from one sample, sequenced in a study of blood T cell repertoires in COVID-19. Sequencing used immunoSEQ multiplex PCR; TCRdb keeps in-frame clones, though not all of them. Of under 300,000 clones in the sample, around nine tenths were seen once. Source material: peripheral blood. These receptors were taken from a woman in her forties who had recovered from COVID-19. CDR3s include the opening cysteine and the closing phenylalanine or tryptophan. The order of the fields is J gene, D gene, V gene, clone size, CDR3 protein, CDR3 DNA. D genes are given only for firm matches. Only some rows state a clone size, as once, few, many or a class for expanded clones.

>TRBJ1-5|TRBD1|TRBV19|NA
CASGLQGLSQPQHF
TGTGCCAGTGGTCTACAGGGGTTGAGTCAGCCCCAGCATTTT
>TRBJ1-4|TRBD1|TRBV5-1|NA
CASTGQGASNEKLFF
TGCGCCAGCACCGGACAGGGGGCTTCTAATGAAAAACTGTTTTTT
>TRBJ2-5|NA|TRBV3-1/TRBV3-2|NA
CASSRQGNRETQYF
TGTGCCAGCAGCCGCCAGGGAAACCGGGAGACCCAGTACTTC
>TRBJ2-7|NA|TRBV7-9|NA
CASRMGRNTYEQYF
TGTGCCAGCAGGATGGGGAGAAACACCTACGAGCAGTACTTC
>TRBJ1-1|TRBD1|TRBV5-1|NA
CASSPRQGLEAFF
TGCGCCAGCAGCCCAAGACAGGGGCTAGAAGCTTTCTTT
>TRBJ2-7|TRBD2|TRBV7-2|NA
CASSLQHQRGNSYEQYF
TGTGCCAGCAGCTTGCAGCATCAGCGGGGCAACTCCTACGAGCAGTACTTC
>TRBJ2-7|TRBD2|TRBV28|NA
CASKTSGVYEQYF
TGTGCCAGTAAGACTAGCGGGGTTTACGAGCAGTACTTC
>TRBJ1-5|NA|TRBV6-2/TRBV6-3|NA
CASSYWGRYSNQPQHF
TGTGCCAGCAGTTACTGGGGCCGGTATAGCAATCAGCCCCAGCATTTT
>TRBJ2-5|TRBD2|TRBV7-2|NA
CASRSLAGVKETQYF
TGTGCCAGCAGATCACTAGCGGGAGTGAAGGAGACCCAGTACTTC
>TRBJ1-4|NA|TRBV19|NA
CASSGYTDNEKLFF
TGTGCCAGTAGTGGATACACAGATAATGAAAAACTGTTTTTT
>TRBJ1-5|TRBD1|TRBV7-3|once
CASSPRTGGWDQPQHF
TGTGCCAGCAGCCCACGGACAGGGGGCTGGGATCAGCCCCAGCATTTT
>TRBJ2-6|NA|TRBV7-8|NA
CASSPTNVLTF
TGTGCCAGCAGCCCAACCAACGTCCTGACTTTC
>TRBJ2-1|NA|TRBV6-2/TRBV6-3|NA
CASSRTDNEQFF
TGTGCCAGCAGCCGGACTGACAATGAGCAGTTCTTC
>TRBJ1-4|NA|TRBV6-2/TRBV6-3|NA
CASSLSIEKLFF
TGTGCCAGCAGTCTTAGCATTGAAAAACTGTTTTTT
>TRBJ2-3|TRBD2|TRBV4-3|NA
CASSPPAGGQDTQYF
TGCGCCAGCAGCCCCCCCGCGGGAGGGCAAGATACGCAGTATTTT
>TRBJ1-4|TRBD1|TRBV6-9|NA
CASSLLDREVVEKLFF
TGTGCCAGCAGTCTTCTAGACAGGGAAGTAGTTGAAAAACTGTTTTTT
>TRBJ2-2|TRBD1|TRBV5-5|NA
CASRGQGALSTGELFF
TGTGCCAGCAGGGGACAGGGGGCACTTTCCACCGGGGAGCTGTTTTTT
>TRBJ1-5|NA|TRBV24-1|NA
CATSDLLRPGNQPQHF
TGTGCCACCAGTGATTTGCTACGTCCGGGCAATCAGCCCCAGCATTTT
>TRBJ1-6|TRBD1|TRBV24-1|NA
CATSDLRPRTGEAGDNSPLHF
TGTGCCACCAGTGATTTACGGCCCAGGACAGGGGAGGCGGGGGATAATTCACCCCTCCACTTT
>TRBJ1-2|TRBD1|TRBV28|NA
CASFTGDRGWLTGGYTF
TGTGCCAGCTTCACAGGGGACAGGGGCTGGCTAACAGGTGGCTACACCTTC
>TRBJ2-1|NA|TRBV19|NA
CASSGVKYNEQFF
TGTGCCAGCTCAGGGGTTAAGTACAATGAGCAGTTCTTC
>TRBJ2-7|TRBD1|TRBV29-1|NA
CSAAGQGPYEQYF
TGCAGCGCTGCGGGACAGGGACCCTACGAGCAGTACTTC
>TRBJ1-5|NA|TRBV19|NA
CASSINGNQPQHF
TGTGCCAGTAGTATCAATGGCAATCAGCCCCAGCATTTT
>TRBJ2-5|TRBD2|TRBV2|NA
CASRGLAGETQYF
TGTGCCAGCCGAGGACTAGCGGGAGAGACCCAGTACTTC
>TRBJ1-6|NA|TRBV6-1|NA
CASSELQGHNSPLHF
TGTGCCAGCAGTGAGCTCCAGGGCCACAATTCACCCCTCCACTTT
>TRBJ2-2|TRBD2|TRBV7-8|NA
CASSPTGLAANTGELFF
TGTGCCAGCAGCCCGACAGGACTAGCGGCGAACACCGGGGAGCTGTTTTTT